This TCR beta chain was profiled in a study of neurological immune-mediated disorders. Trimming stripped 5 bases from V and 3 bases from J, with 14 bases between. This CDR3 has 13 residues. Germline CDR1 reads SQVTM; CDR2 reads ANQGSEA. Time point reported: technical triplicate 3. From 2 million PBMCs stored at -80 C, the unsorted libraries were generated. Overall study results and limits: The level of TCR clonal expansion was highest in patients with HTLV-1-associated myelopathy and lowest in multiple sclerosis, where it fell below the level seen in healthy controls.

Worth noting for this clonotype: Its antigen is undetermined.

Synthesis of cDNA used 5'RACE (with 10-nucleotide random UMIs). TCRdb ran MiXCR on the 5' RACE reads and lists one entry per CDR3 protein. Counted here are about 44,000 distinct CDR3 sequences, roughly a fifth occurring once; the ten biggest clones make up approximately 4.3%. Sequencing input: PBMCs. The rearrangement uses TRBV29-1 and TRBJ2-7; D tentatively fits TRBD1 or TRBD2 (5 bases each). This TCR derives from a man aged 60-69 years with HTLV-1-associated myelopathy (HAM/TSP). The CDR3 protein is CSVRSGANYEQYF. CDR3 DNA: TGCAGCGTTAGGTCCGGGGCAAACTACGAGCAGTACTTC.